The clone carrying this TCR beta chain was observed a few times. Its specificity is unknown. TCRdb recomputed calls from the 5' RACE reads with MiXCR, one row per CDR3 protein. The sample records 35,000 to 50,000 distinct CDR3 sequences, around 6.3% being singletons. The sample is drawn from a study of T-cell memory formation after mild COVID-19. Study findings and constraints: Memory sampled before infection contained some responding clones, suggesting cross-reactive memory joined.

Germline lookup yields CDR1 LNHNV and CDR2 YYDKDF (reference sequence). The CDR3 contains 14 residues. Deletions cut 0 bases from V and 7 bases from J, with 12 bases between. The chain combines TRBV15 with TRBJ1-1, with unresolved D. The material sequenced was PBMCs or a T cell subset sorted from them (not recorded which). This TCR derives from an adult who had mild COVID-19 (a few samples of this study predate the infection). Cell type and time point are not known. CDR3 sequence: CATSRESGRLEAFF. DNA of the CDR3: TGTGCCACCAGCAGAGAGTCGGGTCGGCTTGAAGCTTTCTTT.